This T cell receptor beta chain was profiled in a study of CD8+ T cells in alopecia areata. Extraction of RNA preceded its reverse transcription into cDNA, which served as the sequencing template. Produced via immunoSEQ multiplex PCR; TCRdb's table is partial and in-frame only. Of about 190,000 clones in the sample, 50% to 60% were seen once. The CDR3 is made up of 15 amino acids. Trimming shortened V by 5 bases and J by 6 bases, and 17 bases separated the two germline ends. Germline V gene lookup returns CDR1 SEHNR and CDR2 FQNEAQ (reference sequence). Comments on this clone: Its antigen is not known.

The sample's treatment: oral pan-JAK inhibitor, 5-10 mg twice daily. Sorting of PBMCs yielded the CD4+ and CD8+ T cells. Findings of the study overall: With just one nonresponder, it is still uncertain whether baseline CD8+ expansion relates to response.

This clonotype was sampled from a human donor with alopecia areata. The specimen was CD4+ T cells sorted from blood, collected at week 4, from a patient treated with tofacitinib. The rearrangement links TRBV7-9 to TRBJ2-1; D is possibly TRBD1 (6 bases). The CDR3: CASSPNSRGRNEQFF. The CDR3 DNA reads TGTGCCAGCAGCCCCAACTCCAGGGGCCGCAATGAGCAGTTCTTC.